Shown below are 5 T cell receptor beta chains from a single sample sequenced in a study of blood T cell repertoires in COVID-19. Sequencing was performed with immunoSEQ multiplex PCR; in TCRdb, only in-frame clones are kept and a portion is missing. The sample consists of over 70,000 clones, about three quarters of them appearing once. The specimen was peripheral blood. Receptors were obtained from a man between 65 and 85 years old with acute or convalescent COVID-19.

As DNA, the CDR3 is TGCAGCGCGAGGGACAGTCCTAATCATTACGAGCAGTACTTC. This gives the protein CSARDSPNHYEQYF. The genes are TRBV29-1 and TRBJ2-7, with TRBD1 matching 7 bases. Trimming at V came to 7 bases and at J to 4 bases, leaving 13 bases not matched to a gene. Germline CDR1 and CDR2: SQVTM and ANQGSEA. The CDR3 runs to 14 residues.

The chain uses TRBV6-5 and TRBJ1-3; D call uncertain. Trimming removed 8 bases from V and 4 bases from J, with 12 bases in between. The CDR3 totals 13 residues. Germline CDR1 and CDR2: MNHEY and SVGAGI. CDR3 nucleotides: TGTGCCAGCGGAGAAAATTCGGGAAACACCATATATTTT. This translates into CASGENSGNTIYF.

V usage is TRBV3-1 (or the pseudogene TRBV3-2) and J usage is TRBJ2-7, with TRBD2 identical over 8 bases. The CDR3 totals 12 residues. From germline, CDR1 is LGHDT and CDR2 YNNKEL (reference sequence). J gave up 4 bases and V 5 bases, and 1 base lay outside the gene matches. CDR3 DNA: TGTGCCAGCAGCAGCGGGAGTTACGAGCAGTACTTC. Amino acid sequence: CASSSGSYEQYF.

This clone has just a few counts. CDR3: CASSQPGQASPFYGYTF. The CDR3 region has the DNA TGTGCCAGCAGTCAACCGGGACAGGCTTCCCCCTTCTATGGCTACACCTTC. The V call is TRBV6-6, the J call TRBJ1-2, with 8 bases lining up with TRBD1. The CDR3 contains 17 residues. The ends lost 5 bases at V and 4 bases at J; junction bases unmatched: 15. Germline CDR1 and CDR2: MNHNY and SVGAGI (reference sequence).

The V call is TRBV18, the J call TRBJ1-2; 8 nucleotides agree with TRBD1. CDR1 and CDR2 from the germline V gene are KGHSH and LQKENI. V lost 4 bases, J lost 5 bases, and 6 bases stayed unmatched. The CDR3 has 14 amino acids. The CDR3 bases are TGTGCCAGCTCACAGGACAGGGACTGGTATGGCTACACCTTC. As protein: CASSQDRDWYGYTF.